This section outlines one T cell receptor (beta chain) sequence together with its context. The antigen is unknown. The source of the sample is a study of Graves' ophthalmopathy and Graves' hyperthyroidism. Patients with other autoimmune diseases, uncontrolled infections, pregnancy or lactation were excluded. As diagnostic evidence, clinical symptoms, serum thyroxine, TRAb, thyroid ultrasound and orbital computed tomography were relied upon. Amplification of the TCR beta CDR3 regions used RNA transcripts (as template). An opening RT-PCR round employed HTBI primers and preceded a second-round multiplex PCR. TCRdb recomputed calls from the multiplex PCR reads with MiXCR, one row per CDR3 protein. The data hold around 1.1 million distinct CDR3 sequences, with 36% observed a single time. Study-level results: Among expanded thyroid clonotypes above 0.001 frequency, most also occurred in blood. A 13-signature model separated ophthalmopathy from stable hyperthyroidism, reaching 85% to 90% sensitivity and less than 82% specificity cross-validated.

Trimming removed 3 bases from V and 4 bases from J, with 10 bases in between. In germline, CDR1 is LNHNV, CDR2 YYDKDF (reference sequence). The CDR3 runs 15 residues. The chain links TRBV15 to TRBJ2-6; D unclear. This sequence was found in an adult man with Graves' hyperthyroidism. The sample consisted of peripheral blood or thyroid tissue (not recorded which). The CDR3 DNA is TGTGCCACCAGCAGCACCGAGGACGGGGCCAACGTCCTGACTTTC. This encodes CATSSTEDGANVLTF.